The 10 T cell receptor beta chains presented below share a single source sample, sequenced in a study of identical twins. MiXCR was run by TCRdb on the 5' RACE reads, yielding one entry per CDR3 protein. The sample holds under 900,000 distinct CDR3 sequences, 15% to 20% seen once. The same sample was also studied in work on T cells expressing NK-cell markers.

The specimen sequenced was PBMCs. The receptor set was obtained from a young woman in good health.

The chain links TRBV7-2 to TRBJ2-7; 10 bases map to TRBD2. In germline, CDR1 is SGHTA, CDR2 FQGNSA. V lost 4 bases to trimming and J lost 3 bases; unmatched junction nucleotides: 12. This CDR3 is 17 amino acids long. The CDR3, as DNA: TGTGCCAGCAGCTCCTCCCTGTTGCTAGCGGGAGACTACGAGCAGTACTTC. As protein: CASSSSLLLAGDYEQYF.

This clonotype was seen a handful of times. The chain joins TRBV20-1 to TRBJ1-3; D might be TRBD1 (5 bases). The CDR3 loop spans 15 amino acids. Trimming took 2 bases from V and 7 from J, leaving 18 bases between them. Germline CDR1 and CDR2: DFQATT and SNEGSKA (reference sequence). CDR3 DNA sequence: TGCAGTGCTAGATCCTCAGGGTGGGAATTCAACACCATATATTTT. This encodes CSARSSGWEFNTIYF.

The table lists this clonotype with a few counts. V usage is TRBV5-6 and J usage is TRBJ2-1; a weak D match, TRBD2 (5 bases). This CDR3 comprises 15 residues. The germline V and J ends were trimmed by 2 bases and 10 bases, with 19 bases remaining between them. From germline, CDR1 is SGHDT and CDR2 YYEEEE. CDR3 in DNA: TGTGCCAGCAGCTTCAAGGACTTCAAAAGGAGGGAGCAGTTCTTC. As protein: CASSFKDFKRREQFF. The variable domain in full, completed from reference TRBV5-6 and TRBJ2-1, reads DAGVTQSPTHLIKTRGQQVTLRCSPKSGHDTVSWYQQALGQGPQFIFQYYEEEERQRGNFPDRFSGHQFPNYSSELNVNALLLGDSALYLCASSFKDFKRREQFFGPGTRLTVL.

The DNA for the CDR3 is TGTGCCAGCAGTGCTTCGTTCGAAGGCGAGCAGTACTTC. Protein product: CASSASFEGEQYF. The V gene is TRBV6-4, the J gene TRBJ2-7; D ambiguous. The V end was cut by 4 bases, the J end by 6 bases, with 13 bases between. Germline CDR1 reads MRHNA; CDR2 reads SNTAGT. This CDR3 contains 13 residues.

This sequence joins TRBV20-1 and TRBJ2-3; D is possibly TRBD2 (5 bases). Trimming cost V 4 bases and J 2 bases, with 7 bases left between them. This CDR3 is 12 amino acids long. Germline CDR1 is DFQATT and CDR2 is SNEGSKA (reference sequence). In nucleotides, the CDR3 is TGCAGTGCTATTCGGGACACAGATACGCAGTATTTT. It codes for CSAIRDTDTQYF.

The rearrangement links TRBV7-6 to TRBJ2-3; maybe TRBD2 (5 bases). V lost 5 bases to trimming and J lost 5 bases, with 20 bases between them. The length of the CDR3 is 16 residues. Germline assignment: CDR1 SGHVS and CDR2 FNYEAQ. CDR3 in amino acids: CASSRSATPSGDTQYF. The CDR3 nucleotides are TGTGCCAGCAGCAGATCAGCGACCCCGAGCGGAGATACGCAGTATTTT.

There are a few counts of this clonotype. CDR3 DNA sequence: TGTGCTGGACCAAGGTGGAAGGGATTGAACACTGAAGCTTTCTTT. It codes for CAGPRWKGLNTEAFF. This chain links TRBV30 with TRBJ1-1; no definite D call. CDR1 is GTSNPN, CDR2 SVGIG, per germline (reference sequence). CDR3 size: 15 residues.

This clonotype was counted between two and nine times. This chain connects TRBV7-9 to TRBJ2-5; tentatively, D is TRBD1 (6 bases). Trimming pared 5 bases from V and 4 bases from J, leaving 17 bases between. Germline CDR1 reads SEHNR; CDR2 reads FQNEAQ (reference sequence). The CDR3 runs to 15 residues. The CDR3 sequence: CASSQLQGHLETQYF. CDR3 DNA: TGTGCCAGCAGCCAACTACAGGGTCATTTAGAGACCCAGTACTTC.

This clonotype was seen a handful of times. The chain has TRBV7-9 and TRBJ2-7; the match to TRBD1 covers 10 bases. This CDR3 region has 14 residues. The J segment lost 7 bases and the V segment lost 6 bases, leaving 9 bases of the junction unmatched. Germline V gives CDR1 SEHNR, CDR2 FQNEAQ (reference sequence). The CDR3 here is CASSFRDRGVEQYF. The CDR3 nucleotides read TGTGCCAGCAGTTTCCGGGACAGGGGCGTTGAGCAGTACTTC.

The CDR3 reads CASSLPGGGTAGELFF. The CDR3 DNA reads as TGTGCCAGCAGTCTCCCGGGAGGGGGCACGGCCGGGGAGCTGTTTTTT. The chain combines TRBV12-3 or TRBV12-4 with TRBJ2-2, with D possibly being TRBD2 (8 bases). V lost 5 bases to trimming and J lost 6 bases, with 19 bases between them. The CDR3 sequence is 16 residues long.